This entry describes one TCR beta chain. CDR1 and CDR2 (germline): MNHNS, SASEGT. V lost 4 bases to trimming and J lost 6 bases, with 13 bases between them. CDR3 length equals 14 residues. This sample was included in a study of cytomegalovirus exposure and HLA in healthy donors. PCR involved 60 Vbeta and 13 Jbeta primers. Sequencing used immunoSEQ multiplex PCR; TCRdb keeps in-frame clones, though not all of them. The sample lists more than 15,000 clones; roughly 70% were seen once. This receptor was taken from a man in his late teens or twenties in good health and CMV-seronegative. Sequenced material: PBMCs. J is TRBJ1-5 and V is TRBV6-1; no reliable D call. The CDR3: CASSVRVGSQPQHF. CDR3 coding DNA: TGTGCCAGCAGTGTTAGGGTGGGGAGTCAGCCCCAGCATTTT.